Detailed here is one TCR beta chain. These data come from a study of blood T cell repertoires in COVID-19. V was shortened by 8 bases and J by 3 bases, with 14 bases between the two germline ends. The CDR3 sequence is 14 residues long. Germline V lookup: CDR1 MDHEN, CDR2 SYDVKM. Generated by immunoSEQ multiplex PCR, the TCRdb table keeps only in-frame clones and is missing some. The repertoire consists of 110,000 to 150,000 clones, with approximately 92% occurring once and the leading ten covering 3% to 3.5%. Sequenced input: peripheral blood. The TCR was taken from an older woman with active COVID-19. The chain is built from TRBV28 and TRBJ1-5; tentatively, D is TRBD1 (6 bases). CDR3 sequence (DNA): TGTGCCAGCTCTAGGACAGCCTTCAATCAGCCCCAGCATTTT. Translated: CASSRTAFNQPQHF.